This is a list of T cell receptor beta chains from one sample in a study of blood T cells in healthy people across ages. MiXCR, run by TCRdb on the 5' RACE reads, gives a single entry per CDR3 protein. Seen here are more than 800,000 distinct CDR3 sequences, 25% to 35% observed once, and the top ten hold roughly 17%. Material: blood. These receptors all come from a woman of 80 years or more in good health. The conserved cysteine and the conserved F or W are not part of the CDR3 here. Size is stated for part of the rows, as once, few or many counts, or as a class when the clone is expanded.

clone size,V gene,J gene,CDR3 protein
NA,TRBV2,TRBJ2-4,ASSEADGGSIQY
many,TRBV20-1,TRBJ2-1,SARDRGNFQYNEQF
NA,TRBV6-2/TRBV6-3,TRBJ2-2,ASRASSGNTGELF
few,TRBV4-3,TRBJ2-5,ASSPARTSGGAETQY
many,TRBV10-1,TRBJ2-7,ASSESDGQGSSYEQY
many,TRBV7-9,TRBJ2-3,ASSLGLAGGRTDTQY
NA,TRBV6-5,TRBJ1-4,ASSYSRPNRVSNEKLF
many,TRBV4-1,TRBJ2-5,ASSLDPLRETQY
NA,TRBV23-1,TRBJ1-2,ARRSSCYGYT
many,TRBV7-2,TRBJ1-6,ASSLVPGAGNSPLH
few,TRBV7-2,TRBJ1-1,ASSSKQGRGAF
many,TRBV21-1,TRBJ2-7,ASSKGSSYEQY
NA,TRBV19,TRBJ2-3,ASKESRVTTDTQY
many,TRBV7-9,TRBJ1-2,ASSFAGGAYGYT
NA,TRBV12-3/TRBV12-4,TRBJ2-3,ASSARQGRKVNPQY
few,TRBV10-3,TRBJ2-7,AISESWGLSYEQY
NA,TRBV4-3,TRBJ2-1,ASSQRTGHNEQF
few,TRBV3-1,TRBJ1-6,ASSQGTDGQHYNSPLH
many,TRBV6-1,TRBJ2-5,ASSEAKRRRGETQY
NA,TRBV5-1,TRBJ2-7,ASKEGAVSYEQY
many,TRBV6-1,TRBJ1-2,ASSEMVQTIYGYT
few,TRBV5-1,TRBJ2-7,ASSWSGGIYEQY
NA,TRBV12-3/TRBV12-4,TRBJ2-3,ASNVGGSTDTQY
NA,TRBV20-1,TRBJ2-2,SARLFGRDDRERF
many,TRBV29-1,TRBJ1-2,SVEGKGQRSVGYGYT
many,TRBV12-3/TRBV12-4,TRBJ2-1,ASSFELAGWEQF
many,TRBV5-1,TRBJ1-4,ASSFTGRTNEKLF
NA,TRBV10-1,TRBJ1-1,ASSESKFSNTEAF
many,TRBV11-2,TRBJ2-1,ASSKGTANEQF
many,TRBV11-2,TRBJ2-5,ASSRQRGGPETQY
NA,TRBV5-5,TRBJ2-3,ASPGQGATDTQY
many,TRBV7-6,TRBJ2-3,ASSRGTITDTQY
NA,TRBV20-1,TRBJ1-2,SARPQTGGYT
NA,TRBV13,TRBJ2-7,ASSLLAFSYEQY
many,TRBV28,TRBJ2-3,ASSLPGYTQY